One and the same sample provided the 9 T cell receptor beta chains below, sequenced in a study of blood T cell repertoires in COVID-19. Here immunoSEQ multiplex PCR was the method, and the copy in TCRdb shows in-frame clones only, minus some. The data show about 230,000 clones, with 80% to 90% seen just once and 9.5% to 13% held by the top ten. What was sequenced was peripheral blood. The origin of the receptors is a man aged 45-65 years with COVID-19, enrolled during active disease.

The chain uses TRBV19 and TRBJ1-5, with D uncertain. This CDR3 is 13 amino acids long. Trimming removed 3 bases at V and 11 bases at J, with 14 bases between. In germline, CDR1 is LNHDA, CDR2 SQIVND (reference sequence). The CDR3 loop reads CASSIDSSVSQHF. CDR3 bases: TGTGCCAGTAGTATCGATAGTAGTGTGTCCCAGCATTTT.

The V gene is TRBV6-1, the J gene TRBJ1-2; D uncertain. The V end lost 3 bases, the J end lost 8 bases, and 16 bases lay between the germline ends. The CDR3 sequence is 14 residues long. Germline V CDR1 and CDR2: MNHNS, SASEGT. CDR3 protein: CASSEGLGGNGYTF. The CDR3 DNA reads as TGTGCCAGCAGTGAGGGGTTAGGAGGGAACGGCTACACCTTC.

Turning to this clone: Different DNA sequences within this sample yield the same CDR3. The J gene is TRBJ1-5, the V gene TRBV19, with D uncertain. Trimming took 1 base from V and 2 from J, leaving 6 bases between them. The CDR3 is 14 residues long. CDR1 is LNHDA and CDR2 is SQIVND in the germline V gene (reference sequence). CDR3 sequence reads: CASSIGAGNQPQHF. The CDR3 nucleotides read TGTGCCAGTAGTATAGGGGCAGGCAATCAGCCCCAGCATTTT. Variable domain in full (rest from reference TRBV19 and TRBJ1-5): DGGITQSPKYLFRKEGQNVTLSCEQNLNHDAMYWYRQDPGQGLRLIYYSQIVNDFQKGDIAEGYSVSREKKESFPLTVTSAQKNPTAFYLCASSIGAGNQPQHFGDGTRLSIL.

The V and J genes are TRBV7-2 and TRBJ2-3; the D gene is possibly TRBD2 (6 bases). This CDR3 comprises 16 residues. Germline CDR1 reads SGHTA; CDR2 reads FQGNSA. Trimming removed 2 bases from V and 1 base from J, with 13 bases in between. For the CDR3, the DNA is TGTGCCAGCAGCTTATGGGCGGGAAGGGGCACAGATACGCAGTATTTT. Protein product: CASSLWAGRGTDTQYF.

The chain joins TRBV6-1 to TRBJ2-7; 14 positions agree with TRBD2. With 3 bases clipped from V and 4 bases from J, the junction kept 2 bases outside the gene matches. Germline loops: CDR1 MNHNS, CDR2 SASEGT. This CDR3 has 15 residues. Here the CDR3 reads CASSEGTSGSYEQYF. The CDR3 coding sequence is TGTGCCAGCAGTGAGGGGACTAGCGGGAGTTACGAGCAGTACTTC.

V gene TRBV19 combines with J gene TRBJ1-2; D not resolved. V was shortened by 8 bases and J by 5 bases, with 18 bases between the two germline ends. Germline assignment: CDR1 LNHDA and CDR2 SQIVND (reference sequence). The CDR3 length is 14 residues. The DNA for the CDR3 is TGTGCCAGTTCAACCGGGAGGGCCTTATATGGCTACACCTTC. It translates to CASSTGRALYGYTF.

In this sample, this clone turned up once. The gene calls are TRBV28 and TRBJ2-7; D possibly corresponds to TRBD1 (5 bases). V lost 6 bases and J lost 6, with 15 bases in between. The CDR3 is 13 residues long. Germline values: CDR1 MDHEN, CDR2 SYDVKM. The CDR3 reads CASREPQVREQYF. The CDR3 region has the DNA TGTGCCAGCAGGGAACCACAGGTTCGCGAGCAGTACTTC. Variable domain in full (rest from reference TRBV28 and TRBJ2-7): DVKVTQSSRYLVKRTGEKVFLECVQDMDHENMFWYRQDPGLGLRLIYFSYDVKMKEKGDIPEGYSVSREKKERFSLILESASTNQTSMYLCASREPQVREQYFGPGTRLTVT.

CDR3 protein: CASSQTDTSGNTIYF. CDR3 coding DNA: TGTGCCAGCAGCCAAACAGACACCTCTGGAAACACCATATATTTT. The chain uses TRBV6-5 and TRBJ1-3; D gene unclear. The V and J ends lost 6 bases and 0 bases respectively, with 12 bases between them. The germline gives CDR1 MNHEY, CDR2 SVGAGI. The CDR3 has 15 residues.

The chain carries TRBV6-6 and TRBJ2-7; 11 bases map to TRBD2. This CDR3 contains 16 residues. The V gene end was trimmed by 2 bases and the J gene end by 0 bases; junction bases not matched to a gene: 3. Per the germline V gene, CDR1 is MNHNY and CDR2 is SVGAGI (reference sequence). The CDR3 coding sequence is TGTGCCAGCAGTTACACCGGGACTAGCGGCTCCTACGAGCAGTACTTC. It translates to CASSYTGTSGSYEQYF.